Listed here are 19 T cell receptor beta chains from one sample, sequenced in a study of identifying expanded T cells in peripheral blood. Using immunoSEQ multiplex PCR, the repertoire was profiled, and TCRdb retains in-frame clones only, with some absent. This table holds about 100,000 clones, roughly 88% found once. The sequenced sample consisted of blood. Every receptor here comes from a person between 18 and 70 years old in good health.

A note on this clone: In the same sample, other DNA sequences code for this CDR3. The chain carries TRBV16 and TRBJ2-7; D ambiguous. Per germline, CDR1 KGHSY and CDR2 FQNENV. The CDR3 is made up of 16 amino acids. V was pared by 1 base and J by 0 bases, with 13 bases between. The CDR3, as DNA: TGTGCCAGCAGCCAATTCCCCCCGGGCAGCTCCTACGAGCAGTACTTC. Translating it yields CASSQFPPGSSYEQYF.

J is TRBJ1-1 and V is TRBV6-1; maybe TRBD1 (5 bases). V lost 4 bases to trimming and J lost 5 bases, with 14 bases between them. The germline CDR1 and CDR2 sequences are MNHNS and SASEGT. This CDR3 has 14 residues. CDR3 amino acids: CASSVPGRPTEAFF. The DNA of the CDR3 is TGTGCCAGCAGTGTTCCAGGGAGACCTACTGAAGCTTTCTTT.

Written as DNA, the CDR3 is TGTGCCAGCTCACCGCTCAGGGGGCTGGACACTGAAGCTTTCTTT. It translates to CASSPLRGLDTEAFF. V and J are TRBV18 and TRBJ1-1, with 8 bases fitting TRBD1. Germline-derived CDR1 and CDR2 are KGHSH and LQKENI. CDR3 size: 15 residues. J was trimmed by 3 bases and V by 3 bases; bases with no gene match: 6.

This sequence joins TRBV9 and TRBJ2-5, with 8 bases that match TRBD1. Germline CDR1 is SGDLS and CDR2 is YYNGEE. The length of the CDR3 is 14 residues. V shed 4 bases, J shed 1 base, and the junction held 3 bases outside the gene matches. The CDR3 loop is CASSPTGGQETQYF. The CDR3 bases are TGTGCCAGCAGCCCCACAGGGGGCCAAGAGACCCAGTACTTC.

The V and J genes are TRBV28 and TRBJ1-2; D may be TRBD1 (6 bases). With 0 bases removed from V and 3 bases from J, the gap between germline ends came to 17 bases. The germline V gene has CDR1 MDHEN and CDR2 SYDVKM. This CDR3 has 17 amino acids. The CDR3 spells CASSLWGGNPGDYGYTF. The CDR3 nucleotides read TGTGCCAGCAGTTTATGGGGGGGGAACCCAGGGGACTATGGCTACACCTTC.

This clone has a single count. The chain links TRBV6-6 to TRBJ1-1; 7 nucleotides align to TRBD1. Looked up from germline, CDR1 is MNHNY and CDR2 is SVGAGI (reference sequence). The ends lost 0 bases at V and 4 bases at J; junction bases unmatched: 5. This CDR3 has 15 amino acids. This CDR3 reads CASSYSLQGFTEAFF. Written as DNA, the CDR3 is TGTGCCAGCAGTTACTCCCTACAGGGGTTCACTGAAGCTTTCTTT.

J is TRBJ1-2 and V is TRBV6-5, with a tentative D call TRBD1 (5 bases). The V and J ends lost 7 bases and 6 bases respectively, with 18 bases between them. The CDR3 consists of 14 residues. The germline CDR1 and CDR2 sequences are MNHEY and SVGAGI. DNA for the CDR3: TGTGCCAGCACACTGGGGGGTAGTTCGAATGGCTACACCTTC. Protein product: CASTLGGSSNGYTF.

This chain joins TRBV7-6 and TRBJ2-5; the D gene is possibly TRBD1 (6 bases). Germline V gives CDR1 SGHVS, CDR2 FNYEAQ. This CDR3 region has 16 residues. V lost 5 bases and J lost 3, with 19 bases in between. The CDR3 DNA reads TGTGCCAGCAGCCCTTGGACCGGGACATCAAAAGAGACCCAGTACTTC. This encodes CASSPWTGTSKETQYF.

This rearrangement joins TRBV10-2 to TRBJ2-5, with D tentatively TRBD1 (6 bases). Judging by the DNA end, TRBJ2-7 fits better; the J call may be wrong. Germline V lookup: CDR1 WSHSY, CDR2 SAAADI. CDR3 length equals 16 residues. The CDR3 here is CASSDSPGQGNYEQYF. CDR3 DNA: TGCGCCAGCAGTGATTCCCCGGGACAAGGGAACTACGAGCAGTACTTC.

The chain recombines TRBV9 with TRBJ1-3; possibly TRBD1 for D (6 bases). V was cut by 7 bases and J by 5 bases, with 16 bases left in between. CDR3 length equals 14 residues. CDR1 is SGDLS and CDR2 is YYNGEE in the germline V gene. The CDR3 region is CASGPRTVRNTIYF. DNA of the CDR3: TGTGCCAGCGGACCGAGGACAGTCCGAAACACCATATATTTT.

This chain uses TRBV15 with TRBJ2-3, with a tentative D call TRBD1 (6 bases). CDR3 length equals 16 residues. V was pared by 0 bases and J by 2 bases, with 12 bases between. The germline V gene encodes CDR1 LNHNV and CDR2 YYDKDF (reference sequence). The chain's CDR3 is CATSRDRGTNTDTQYF. The CDR3 nucleotides read TGTGCCACCAGCAGAGACAGGGGAACAAACACAGATACGCAGTATTTT.

This chain joins TRBV4-1 and TRBJ2-1, with TRBD1 matching 10 bases. The V gene end was trimmed by 2 bases and the J gene end by 2 bases; junction bases not matched to a gene: 3. Germline CDR1 MGHRA, CDR2 YSYEKL. The CDR3 contains 16 residues. In DNA form, the CDR3 reads TGCGCCAGCAGCCAAAGACAGGGGGCAACCTACAATGAGCAGTTCTTC. It is translated as CASSQRQGATYNEQFF.

The chain carries TRBV19 and TRBJ2-1, with TRBD2 matching 7 bases. Germline V gene sequence: CDR1 LNHDA, CDR2 SQIVND (reference sequence). The CDR3 spans 15 residues. Trimming at V came to 10 bases and at J to 0 bases, leaving 9 bases not matched to a gene. The CDR3 spells CATTEGGSSYNEQFF. The CDR3 nucleotides read TGTGCCACCACTGAGGGCGGGAGCTCCTACAATGAGCAGTTCTTC.

CDR3 residues: CASSGGQHNEKLFF. In nucleotides, the CDR3 is TGTGCCAGTTCGGGGGGACAGCATAATGAAAAACTGTTTTTT. This chain uses TRBV27 with TRBJ1-4; the match to TRBD1 covers 7 bases. This CDR3 has 14 residues. CDR1 MNHEY and CDR2 SMNVEV come from the germline V gene (reference sequence). The junction had 8 bases not matched to a gene; V was cut back by 9 bases and J by 4 bases.

The genes are TRBV5-1 and TRBJ2-3; 7 nucleotides line up with TRBD2. The CDR3 has 17 residues. With V trimmed by 1 base and J by 0 bases, 8 bases remained unmatched. The germline gives CDR1 SGHRS, CDR2 YFSETQ. Here the CDR3 reads CASSLSPGLLSTDTQYF. CDR3 nucleotide sequence: TGCGCCAGCAGCTTGTCTCCGGGACTACTAAGCACAGATACGCAGTATTTT. The entire variable domain, with the rest obtained from reference TRBV5-1 and TRBJ2-3, is as follows: KAGVTQTPRYLIKTRGQQVTLSCSPISGHRSVSWYQQTPGQGLQFLFEYFSETQRNKGNFPGRFSGRQFSNSRSEMNVSTLELGDSALYLCASSLSPGLLSTDTQYFGPGTRLTVL.

This clone was detected only a few times. The rearrangement joins TRBV19 to TRBJ1-4; D unclear. The CDR3 consists of 16 residues. Between the trimmed V and J ends, which lost 5 bases and 0 bases, there was a span of 13 bases. Per germline, CDR1 LNHDA and CDR2 SQIVND (reference sequence). The CDR3 coding sequence is TGTGCCAGTAGTGACCCGTTTTATGCAACTAATGAAAAACTGTTTTTT. Protein product: CASSDPFYATNEKLFF.

The table lists this clone with a count of one. The rearrangement joins TRBV30 to TRBJ2-1, with 9 bases identical to TRBD2. The CDR3 spans 17 residues. With V trimmed by 2 bases and J by 2 bases, 10 bases remained unmatched. The V gene's germline CDR1 is GTSNPN and CDR2 SVGIG (reference sequence). The CDR3 region is CAWSNKLSGRTYNEQFF. CDR3 bases: TGTGCCTGGAGTAATAAACTAAGCGGGAGGACCTACAATGAGCAGTTCTTC.

V and J are TRBV5-1 and TRBJ2-1, with D unresolved. The CDR3 has 12 amino acids. Trimming removed 7 bases at V and 5 bases at J, with 10 bases between. Germline CDR1 is SGHRS and CDR2 is YFSETQ. The CDR3 DNA sequence: TGCGCCAGCGCCGCCCTCGACAATGAGCAGTTCTTC. Residues: CASAALDNEQFF.

This clone was seen more than once but under ten times. The chain combines TRBV5-4 with TRBJ1-6; 7 bases map to TRBD1. Losses at the gene ends were 3 bases for V and 5 bases for J; bases not matched to a gene: 8. From germline, CDR1 is SGHNT and CDR2 YYREEE (reference sequence). This CDR3 spans 16 amino acids. CDR3 protein: CASSSGTATNNSPLHF. In DNA, the CDR3 is TGTGCCAGCAGCTCTGGGACAGCCACTAATAATTCACCCCTCCACTTT. Based on the CDR3 plus reference TRBV5-4 and TRBJ1-6, the full variable domain is ETGVTQSPTHLIKTRGQQVTLRCSSQSGHNTVSWYQQALGQGPQFIFQYYREEENGRGNFPPRFSGLQFPNYSSELNVNALELDDSALYLCASSSGTATNNSPLHFGNGTRLTVT.